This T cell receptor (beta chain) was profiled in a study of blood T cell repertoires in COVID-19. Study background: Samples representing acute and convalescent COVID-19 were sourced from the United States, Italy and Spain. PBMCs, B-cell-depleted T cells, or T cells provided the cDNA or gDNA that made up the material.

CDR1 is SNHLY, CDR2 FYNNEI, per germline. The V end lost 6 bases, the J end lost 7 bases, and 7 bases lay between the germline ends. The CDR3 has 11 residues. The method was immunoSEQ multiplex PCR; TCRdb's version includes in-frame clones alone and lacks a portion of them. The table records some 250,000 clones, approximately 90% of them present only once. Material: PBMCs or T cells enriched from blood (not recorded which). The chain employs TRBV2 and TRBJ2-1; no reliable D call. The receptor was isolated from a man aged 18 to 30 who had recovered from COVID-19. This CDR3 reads CASSPPNEQFF. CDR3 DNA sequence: TGTGCCAGCAGCCCCCCGAATGAGCAGTTCTTC.